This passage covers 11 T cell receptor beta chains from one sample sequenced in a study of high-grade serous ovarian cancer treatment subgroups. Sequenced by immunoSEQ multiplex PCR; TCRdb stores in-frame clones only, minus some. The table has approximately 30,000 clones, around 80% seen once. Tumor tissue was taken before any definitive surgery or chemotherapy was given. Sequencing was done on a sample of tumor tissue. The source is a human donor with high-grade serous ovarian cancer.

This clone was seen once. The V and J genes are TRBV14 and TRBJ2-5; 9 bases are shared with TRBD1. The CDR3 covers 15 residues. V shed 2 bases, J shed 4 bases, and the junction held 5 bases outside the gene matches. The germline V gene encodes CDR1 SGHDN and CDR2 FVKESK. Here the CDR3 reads CASSQNRGRGETQYF. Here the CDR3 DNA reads TGTGCCAGCAGCCAAAACAGGGGGCGCGGAGAGACCCAGTACTTC.

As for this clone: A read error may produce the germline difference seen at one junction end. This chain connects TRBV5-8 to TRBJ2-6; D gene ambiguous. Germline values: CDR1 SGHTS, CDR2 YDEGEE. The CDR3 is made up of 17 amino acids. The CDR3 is CASSLGTVFSGANVLTF. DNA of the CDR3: TGTGCCAGCAGTTTGGGCACCGTTTTCTCTGGGGCCAACGTCCTGACTTTC. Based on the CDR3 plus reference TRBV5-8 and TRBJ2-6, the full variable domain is EAGVTQSPTHLIKTRGQQATLRCSPISGHTSVYWYQQALGLGLQFLLWYDEGEERNRGNFPPRFSGRQFPNYSSELNVNALELEDSALYLCASSLGTVFSGANVLTFGAGSRLTVL.

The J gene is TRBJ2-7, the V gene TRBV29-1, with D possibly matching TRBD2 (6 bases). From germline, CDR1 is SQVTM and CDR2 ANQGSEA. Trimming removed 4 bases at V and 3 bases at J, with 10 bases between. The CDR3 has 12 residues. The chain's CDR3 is CSVGTIYYEQYF. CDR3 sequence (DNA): TGCAGCGTTGGGACTATATACTACGAGCAGTACTTC.

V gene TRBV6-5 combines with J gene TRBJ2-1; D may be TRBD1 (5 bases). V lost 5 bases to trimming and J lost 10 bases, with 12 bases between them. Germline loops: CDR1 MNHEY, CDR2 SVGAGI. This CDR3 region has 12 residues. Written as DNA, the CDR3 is TGTGCCAGCAGTCCTCAGGGCCGCGAGCAGTTCTTC. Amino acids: CASSPQGREQFF.

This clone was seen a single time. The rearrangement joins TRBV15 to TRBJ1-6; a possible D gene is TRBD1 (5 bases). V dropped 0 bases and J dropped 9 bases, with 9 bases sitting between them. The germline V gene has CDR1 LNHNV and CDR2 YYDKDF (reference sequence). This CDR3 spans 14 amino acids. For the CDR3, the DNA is TGTGCCACCAGCAGAGATCCCGGGGGTTCACCCCTCCACTTT. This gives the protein CATSRDPGGSPLHF.

In DNA form, the CDR3 reads TGTGCCAGCAGTTACTCGACCTCTGGGGTGGGAGAGCAGTACTTC. Amino acids: CASSYSTSGVGEQYF. The chain carries TRBV6-5 and TRBJ2-7; D call uncertain. The germline V gene encodes CDR1 MNHEY and CDR2 SVGAGI. This CDR3 comprises 15 residues. Trimming stripped 0 bases from V and 7 bases from J, with 16 bases between.

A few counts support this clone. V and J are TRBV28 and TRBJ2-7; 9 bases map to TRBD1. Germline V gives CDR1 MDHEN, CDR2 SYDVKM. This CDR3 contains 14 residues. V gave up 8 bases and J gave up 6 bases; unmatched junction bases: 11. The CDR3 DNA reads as TGTGCCAGCGGAGGGACACAGGGGGCGGGCGAGCAGTACTTC. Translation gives CASGGTQGAGEQYF. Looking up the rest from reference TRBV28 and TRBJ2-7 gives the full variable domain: DVKVTQSSRYLVKRTGEKVFLECVQDMDHENMFWYRQDPGLGLRLIYFSYDVKMKEKGDIPEGYSVSREKKERFSLILESASTNQTSMYLCASGGTQGAGEQYFGPGTRLTVT.

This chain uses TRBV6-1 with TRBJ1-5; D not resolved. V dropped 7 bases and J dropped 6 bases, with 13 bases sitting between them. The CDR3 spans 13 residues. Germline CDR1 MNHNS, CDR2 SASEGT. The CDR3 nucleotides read TGTGCCAGCAAGCCGTTCTCTGGTCAGCCCCAGCATTTT. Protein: CASKPFSGQPQHF.

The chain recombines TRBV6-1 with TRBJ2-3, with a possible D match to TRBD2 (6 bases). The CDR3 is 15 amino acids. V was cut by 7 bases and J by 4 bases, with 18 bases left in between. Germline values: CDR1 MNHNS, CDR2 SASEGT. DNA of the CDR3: TGTGCCAGCACCCTGGACTACCTCGTGGCAGATACGCAGTATTTT. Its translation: CASTLDYLVADTQYF.

The CDR3 here is CASSSSTRGPYEQYF. CDR3 sequence (DNA): TGCGCCAGCAGCTCCTCGACTAGGGGACCCTACGAGCAGTACTTC. The chain employs TRBV5-1 and TRBJ2-7; TRBD2 is a possible D gene (6 bases). From germline, CDR1 is SGHRS and CDR2 YFSETQ. Deletions cut 3 bases from V and 2 bases from J, with 15 bases between. There are 15 residues in the CDR3. Variable domain in full (rest from reference TRBV5-1 and TRBJ2-7): KAGVTQTPRYLIKTRGQQVTLSCSPISGHRSVSWYQQTPGQGLQFLFEYFSETQRNKGNFPGRFSGRQFSNSRSEMNVSTLELGDSALYLCASSSSTRGPYEQYFGPGTRLTVT.

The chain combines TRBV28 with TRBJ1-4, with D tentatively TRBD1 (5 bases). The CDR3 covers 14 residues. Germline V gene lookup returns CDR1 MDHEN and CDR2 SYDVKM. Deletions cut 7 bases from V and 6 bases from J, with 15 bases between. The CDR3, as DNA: TGTGCCAGCAACGTGGACAAAAGGGATGAAAAACTGTTTTTT. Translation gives CASNVDKRDEKLFF. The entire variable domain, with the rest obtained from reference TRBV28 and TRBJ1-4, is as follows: DVKVTQSSRYLVKRTGEKVFLECVQDMDHENMFWYRQDPGLGLRLIYFSYDVKMKEKGDIPEGYSVSREKKERFSLILESASTNQTSMYLCASNVDKRDEKLFFGSGTQLSVL.